This TCR beta chain was sequenced in a study of blood T cell repertoires in COVID-19. At the level of the study: Sources were T cells, B-cell-depleted T cells, or PBMCs; the material itself was cDNA or gDNA.

The table came from immunoSEQ multiplex PCR; TCRdb's copy has only in-frame clones and leaves some out. Of a few hundred thousand clones listed, around 90% are singletons. The germline V and J ends were trimmed by 10 bases and 5 bases, with 8 bases remaining between them. In germline, CDR1 is SGHTA, CDR2 FQGNSA. CDR3 length equals 10 residues. The chain has TRBV7-2 and TRBJ1-1; unclear D gene. This sequence was found in a man between 25 and 39 years old in a cohort exposed to, infected with or recovered from COVID-19 (not recorded which). Source material: PBMCs or T cells enriched from blood (not recorded which). The CDR3 coding sequence is TGTGCCAACTCACTAACTGAAGCTTTCTTT. Translated: CANSLTEAFF.